The rows below give T cell receptor beta chains drawn from one sample of a study of blood T cell repertoires in COVID-19. This table comes from immunoSEQ multiplex PCR, and its TCRdb copy is limited to in-frame clones, with some not included. The sample has about 320,000 clones, approximately 88% seen once. Sequenced: PBMCs or T cells enriched from blood (not recorded which). The receptors here all came from a man aged 25 to 40 who had recovered from COVID-19. Both conserved end residues are part of each CDR3. The order of the fields is V gene, D gene, clone size, J gene, CDR3 protein, CDR3 DNA. A D gene is named only where the DNA matches it firmly. Clone sizes are given selectively: once, few, many, or a class where the clone is expanded.

>TRBV5-4|TRBD1|.|TRBJ1-4
CASSLTGSTNEKLFF
TGTGCCAGCAGTCTGACAGGGTCAACTAATGAAAAACTGTTTTTT
>TRBV19|TRBD2|.|TRBJ2-1
CASSIRRLAGAHNEQFF
TGTGCCAGTAGTATACGTAGACTAGCGGGGGCTCACAATGAGCAGTTCTTC
>TRBV19|.|.|TRBJ1-5
CASSIDRTLRGNQPQHF
TGTGCCAGTAGTATAGATCGGACCCTTCGGGGAAATCAGCCCCAGCATTTT
>TRBV6-1|.|.|TRBJ1-4
CASSEMRAPNEKLFF
TGTGCCAGCAGTGAAATGAGGGCTCCTAATGAAAAACTGTTTTTT
>TRBV2|TRBD1|.|TRBJ2-3
CASSDSTGVDTQYF
TGTGCCAGCAGTGACTCGACAGGGGTCGATACGCAGTATTTT
>TRBV14|TRBD2|.|TRBJ2-1
CASSKVSLAGGYNEQFF
TGTGCCAGCAGCAAAGTGAGTTTAGCGGGGGGCTACAATGAGCAGTTCTTC
>TRBV28|TRBD1|.|TRBJ1-4
CASSLSTGGVEKLFF
TGTGCCAGCAGTTTGTCGACAGGGGGCGTCGAAAAACTGTTTTTT
>TRBV6-5|TRBD1|.|TRBJ2-1
CASSFDRGSYNEQFF
TGTGCCAGCAGTTTTGACAGGGGTTCTTACAATGAGCAGTTCTTC
>TRBV7-8|TRBD2|.|TRBJ2-5
CASRDWVAGGDKETQYF
TGTGCCAGCAGGGATTGGGTAGCGGGGGGTGATAAAGAGACCCAGTACTTC
>TRBV24-1|TRBD2|.|TRBJ2-1
CATAGTSGYNEQFF
TGTGCCACCGCTGGGACTAGCGGATACAATGAGCAGTTCTTC
>TRBV5-6|TRBD2|.|TRBJ2-1
CASSFGTSADNEQFF
TGTGCCAGCAGCTTCGGGACTAGCGCCGACAATGAGCAGTTCTTC
>TRBV5-1|.|.|TRBJ1-3
CASSSTLGGSSGNTIYF
TGCGCCAGCAGCTCGACTCTAGGCGGAAGCTCTGGAAACACCATATATTTT
>TRBV7-9|.|.|TRBJ1-2
CASSPPLNEPGSSYGYTF
TGTGCCAGCAGCCCCCCACTTAACGAACCAGGGTCGTCCTATGGCTACACCTTC
>TRBV3-1/TRBV3-2|.|.|TRBJ2-3
CASSQDHPGMNTDTQYF
TGTGCCAGCAGCCAAGATCACCCGGGGATGAACACAGATACGCAGTATTTT
>TRBV2|.|.|TRBJ2-5
CASSSDSFQETQYF
TGTGCCAGCAGTTCCGACTCCTTCCAAGAGACCCAGTACTTC
>TRBV27|.|.|TRBJ1-4
CASSPLGGVEKLFF
TGTGCCAGCAGCCCCCTTGGGGGGGTTGAAAAACTGTTTTTT
>TRBV24-1|.|few|TRBJ1-1
CATSIGTPPNTEAFF
TGTGCCACCAGTATAGGGACACCCCCGAACACTGAAGCTTTCTTT
>TRBV3-1/TRBV3-2|TRBD2|.|TRBJ2-3
CASSQGRGGIADTQYF
TGTGCCAGCAGCCAAGGTCGGGGGGGCATCGCAGATACGCAGTATTTT
>TRBV18|.|few|TRBJ2-1
CASSPGAGEQFF
TGTGCCAGCTCACCCGGGGCGGGAGAGCAGTTCTTC
>TRBV11-2|.|once|TRBJ2-4
CASNNVDGGRKNIQYF
TGTGCCAGCAACAACGTGGACGGGGGGCGCAAAAACATTCAGTACTTC
>TRBV6-2/TRBV6-3|.|.|TRBJ1-3
CASSYGLSGNTIYF
TGTGCCAGCAGTTACGGTCTATCTGGAAACACCATATATTTT
>TRBV7-2|.|once|TRBJ2-7
CASSPYRSGNEQYF
TGTGCCAGCAGCCCTTACAGGTCGGGCAACGAGCAGTACTTC
>TRBV9|TRBD1|.|TRBJ2-2
CASSQGTAVTGELFF
TGTGCCAGCAGCCAGGGGACAGCCGTCACCGGGGAGCTGTTTTTT
>TRBV6-1|.|.|TRBJ1-1
CASSEKGDTEAFF
TGTGCCAGCAGTGAGAAGGGGGACACTGAAGCTTTCTTT
>TRBV19|TRBD1|.|TRBJ1-5
CASTPDRGLRQPQHF
TGTGCCAGTACCCCGGACAGGGGGTTGCGGCAGCCCCAGCATTTT
>TRBV30|TRBD2|once|TRBJ2-6
CAWSSGDSGANVLTF
TGTGCCTGGAGTAGCGGGGACTCTGGGGCCAACGTCCTGACTTTC
>TRBV20-1|.|.|TRBJ1-2
CSASRYPANYGYTF
TGCAGTGCCAGTCGTTATCCAGCTAACTATGGCTACACCTTC
>TRBV2|.|.|TRBJ1-1
CASSDRRTEAFF
TGTGCCAGCAGTGACAGGAGGACTGAAGCTTTCTTT
>TRBV7-8|.|.|TRBJ1-5
CASSLALRGVSNQPQHF
TGTGCCAGCAGCTTAGCGCTAAGGGGTGTGAGCAATCAGCCCCAGCATTTT
>TRBV2|.|.|TRBJ1-3
CASRPTGTRRDIYF
TGTGCCAGCAGACCAACAGGGACCCGGCGTGACATATATTTT
>TRBV5-6|TRBD1|.|TRBJ1-2
CASRTQGAYGYTF
TGTGCCAGCAGGACACAGGGGGCGTATGGCTACACCTTC
>TRBV10-2|TRBD2|.|TRBJ2-4
CASSEYGGDLDIQYF
TGCGCCAGCAGTGAGTACGGGGGGGACTTGGACATTCAGTACTTC
>TRBV2|.|.|TRBJ1-6
CASSVEGTGSPLHF
TGTGCCAGCAGTGTGGAGGGTACGGGTTCACCCCTCCACTTT
>TRBV3-1/TRBV3-2|TRBD2|.|TRBJ2-1
CASSQAGGRNEQFF
TGTGCCAGCAGCCAAGCGGGGGGGCGGAATGAGCAGTTCTTC
>TRBV2|.|.|TRBJ2-2
CASSRDTNTGELFF
TGTGCCAGCAGCCGGGACACCAACACCGGGGAGCTGTTTTTT
>TRBV28|.|.|TRBJ1-6
CASSSWVRGVYNSPLHF
TGTGCCAGCAGTTCATGGGTCCGGGGGGTCTATAATTCACCCCTCCACTTT
>TRBV7-3|TRBD2|.|TRBJ2-3
CASSSTPTSGGSNTQYF
TGTGCCAGCAGCTCAACCCCCACTAGCGGGGGTTCCAATACGCAGTATTTT
>TRBV13|.|.|TRBJ1-6
CASSLVPGNNSPLHF
TGTGCCAGCAGCTTAGTTCCGGGAAACAATTCACCCCTCCACTTT
>TRBV5-1|TRBD2|.|TRBJ2-1
CASSFSSGGFMSYNEQFF
TGCGCCAGCAGCTTTAGTAGCGGGGGGTTCATGTCCTACAATGAGCAGTTCTTC
>TRBV28|.|.|TRBJ1-3
CASLLSGQISGNTIYF
TGTGCCAGCCTCCTCAGTGGACAGATCTCTGGAAACACCATATATTTT
>TRBV6-1|TRBD1|few|TRBJ2-7
CASSEAPGQIYEQYF
TGTGCCAGCAGTGAAGCGCCGGGACAGATCTACGAGCAGTACTTC
>TRBV5-1|TRBD1|.|TRBJ1-5
CASRSGRGSNQPQHF
TGCGCCAGCAGATCCGGCAGGGGGAGCAATCAGCCCCAGCATTTT
>TRBV3-1/TRBV3-2|TRBD1|.|TRBJ1-6
CASGTANSPLHF
TGTGCCAGCGGGACAGCTAATTCACCCCTCCACTTT
>TRBV3-1/TRBV3-2|.|.|TRBJ1-2
CASSQDRGYTF
TGTGCCAGCAGCCAAGACAGGGGCTACACCTTC
>TRBV5-1|TRBD2|.|TRBJ2-5
CASSSLAGGTSQETQYF
TGCGCCAGCAGTTCTCTAGCGGGGGGGACCTCCCAAGAGACCCAGTACTTC
>TRBV28|.|.|TRBJ1-2
CASRPTGTYGYTF
TGTGCCAGCAGACCTACAGGGACCTATGGCTACACCTTC
>TRBV7-9|.|.|TRBJ2-7
CASSQTGYEQYF
TGTGCCAGCAGCCAGACAGGATACGAGCAGTACTTC
>TRBV6-5|.|.|TRBJ2-7
CASSPSTPGGEQYF
TGTGCCAGCAGTCCCTCGACTCCCGGGGGCGAGCAGTACTTC
>TRBV28|.|.|TRBJ1-6
CASSARQAPGALHF
TGTGCCAGCAGTGCCAGACAGGCCCCAGGGGCCCTCCACTTT
>TRBV27|TRBD1|once|TRBJ1-2
CASSLLGQGASATGGYTF
TGTGCCAGCAGTTTGCTCGGACAGGGGGCATCTGCCACTGGAGGCTACACCTTC
>TRBV20-1|.|.|TRBJ1-2
CSASLQGKYGYTF
TGCAGTGCTAGTCTCCAGGGAAAGTATGGCTACACCTTC
>TRBV19|.|.|TRBJ1-6
CASSARVLNSPLHF
TGTGCCAGTAGTGCCCGGGTCCTTAATTCACCCCTCCACTTT
>TRBV12-3/TRBV12-4|.|.|TRBJ1-2
CASSRTAYGYTF
TGTGCCAGCAGCAGGACAGCCTATGGCTACACCTTC
>TRBV5-1|.|.|TRBJ1-2
CASSLEGRGFYGYTF
TGCGCCAGCAGCTTGGAAGGGCGGGGTTTCTATGGCTACACCTTC
>TRBV2|TRBD2|.|TRBJ2-7
CASSGRALGGEQYF
TGTGCCAGCAGTGGTAGGGCCCTGGGAGGGGAGCAGTACTTC
>TRBV7-9|.|.|TRBJ1-2
CASPTPNNYGYTF
TGTGCCAGCCCAACACCGAATAACTATGGCTACACCTTC